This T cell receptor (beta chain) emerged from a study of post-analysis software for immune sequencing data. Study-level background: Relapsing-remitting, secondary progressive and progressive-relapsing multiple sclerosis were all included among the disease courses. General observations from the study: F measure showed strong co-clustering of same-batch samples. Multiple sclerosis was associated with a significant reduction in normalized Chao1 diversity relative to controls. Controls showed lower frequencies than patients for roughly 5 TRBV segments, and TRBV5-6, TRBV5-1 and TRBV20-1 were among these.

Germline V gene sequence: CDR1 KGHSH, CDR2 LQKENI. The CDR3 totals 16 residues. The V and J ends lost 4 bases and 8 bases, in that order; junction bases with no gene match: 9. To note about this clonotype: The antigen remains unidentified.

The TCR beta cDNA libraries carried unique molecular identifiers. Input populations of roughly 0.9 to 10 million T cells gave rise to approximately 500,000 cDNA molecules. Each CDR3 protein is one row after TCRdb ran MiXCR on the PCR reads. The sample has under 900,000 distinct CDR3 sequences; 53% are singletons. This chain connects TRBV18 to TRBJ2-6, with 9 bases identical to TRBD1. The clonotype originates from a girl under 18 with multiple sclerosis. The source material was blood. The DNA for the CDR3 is TGTGCCAGCTCACTTAGACAGGGGGTAAACTCCAACGTCCTGACTTTC. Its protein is CASSLRQGVNSNVLTF.